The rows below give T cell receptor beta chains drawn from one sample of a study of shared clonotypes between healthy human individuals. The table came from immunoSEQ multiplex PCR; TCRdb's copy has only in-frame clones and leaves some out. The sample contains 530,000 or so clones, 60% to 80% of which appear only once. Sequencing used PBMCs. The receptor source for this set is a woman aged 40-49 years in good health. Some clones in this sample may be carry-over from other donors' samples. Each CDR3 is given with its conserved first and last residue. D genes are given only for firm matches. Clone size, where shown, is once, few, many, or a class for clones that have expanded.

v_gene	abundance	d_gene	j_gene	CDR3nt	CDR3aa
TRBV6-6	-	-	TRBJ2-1	TGTGCCAGCAGCTACTCGAAGAATGAGCAGTTCTTC	CASSYSKNEQFF
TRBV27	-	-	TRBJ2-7	TGTGCCAGCAGGGGCAGCTCCTACGAGCAGTACTTC	CASRGSSYEQYF
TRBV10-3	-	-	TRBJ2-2	TGTGCCATCATCTCCGAGACCGGGGAGCTGTTTTTT	CAIISETGELFF
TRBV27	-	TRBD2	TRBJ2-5	TGTGCCAGCAGTCCCTGGGGGGGTCAAGAGACCCAGTACTTC	CASSPWGGQETQYF
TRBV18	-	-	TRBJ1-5	TGTGCCAGCTCACCACCTGCACAGCCCAATCAGCCCCAGCATTTT	CASSPPAQPNQPQHF
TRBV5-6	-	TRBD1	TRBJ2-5	TGTGCCAGCAGCGAGGGGGCCTACCTCTTGGAGACCCAGTACTTC	CASSEGAYLLETQYF
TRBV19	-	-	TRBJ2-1	TGTGCCAGTAGTATAGGAAACAGCAGATCCTACAATGAGCAGTTCTTC	CASSIGNSRSYNEQFF
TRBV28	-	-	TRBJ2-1	TGTGCCAGCAGTTTGCGTAATGAGCAGTTCTTC	CASSLRNEQFF
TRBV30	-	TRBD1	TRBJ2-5	TGTGCCTGGAGGGGACAGGGGAGGGGATCGACCCAGTACTTC	CAWRGQGRGSTQYF
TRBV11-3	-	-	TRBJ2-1	TGTGCCAGCAGCTCCGCCGCCCCGGGGTACAATGAGCAGTTCTTC	CASSSAAPGYNEQFF
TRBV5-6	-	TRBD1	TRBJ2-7	TGTGCCAGCGGGACAGTCTCCTACGAGCAGTACTTC	CASGTVSYEQYF
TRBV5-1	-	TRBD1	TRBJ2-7	TGCGCCAGCAGAAGCCGGACAGGGGGTCCCTACGAGCAGTACTTC	CASRSRTGGPYEQYF
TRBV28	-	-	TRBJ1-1	TGTGCCAGCAGTTTAGCGGCTAACACTGAAGCTTTCTTT	CASSLAANTEAFF
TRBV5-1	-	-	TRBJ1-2	TGCGCCAGCAGCTCCTCTCGGGGTACTATCTATGGCTACACCTTC	CASSSSRGTIYGYTF
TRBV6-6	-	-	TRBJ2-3	TGTGCCAGCAGTTGGGTTACAGATACGCAGTATTTT	CASSWVTDTQYF
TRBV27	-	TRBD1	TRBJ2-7	TGTGCCAGCGGCATTGACAGGGACTACGAGCAGTACTTC	CASGIDRDYEQYF
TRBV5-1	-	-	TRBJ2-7	TGCGCCAGCAGCCCTTCCGGGTTTTACGAGCAGTACTTC	CASSPSGFYEQYF
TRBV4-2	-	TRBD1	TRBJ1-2	TGTGCCAGCAGCCAAGAAAAGGAGACAGGGGGCGCGGTGGGTGGCTACACCTTC	CASSQEKETGGAVGGYTF
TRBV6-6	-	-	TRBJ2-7	TGTGCCAGCAGTTATACGGCGACCTACGAGCAGTACTTC	CASSYTATYEQYF
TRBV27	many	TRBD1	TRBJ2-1	TGTGCCAGCAGTCCGGGACAGGGGGAAAGCGAGCAGTTCTTC	CASSPGQGESEQFF
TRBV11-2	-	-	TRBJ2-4	TGTGCCAGCAGCCCACGGACTCTTATAGCCAAAAACATTCAGTACTTC	CASSPRTLIAKNIQYF
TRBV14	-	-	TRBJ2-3	TGTGCCAGCAGCCAAGATGAGTCTAAAGCAGATACGCAGTATTTT	CASSQDESKADTQYF
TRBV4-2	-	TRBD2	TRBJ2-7	TGTGCCAGCAGCCCCGGGGGGAGGGCCCACGAGCAGTACTTC	CASSPGGRAHEQYF
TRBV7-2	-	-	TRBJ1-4	TGTGCCAGCAGCTCGTCGGGACTCAGAAATGAAAAACTGTTTTTT	CASSSSGLRNEKLFF
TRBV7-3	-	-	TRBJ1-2	TGTGCCAGCAGCTTAATGGATGGCACTGGCTACACCTTC	CASSLMDGTGYTF
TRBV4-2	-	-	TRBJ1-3	TGTGCCAGCAGCCAAGACTACAGTGCTGGAAACACCATATATTTT	CASSQDYSAGNTIYF
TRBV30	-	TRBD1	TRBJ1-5	TGTGCCTGGGACAGGGATTATCAGCCCCAGCATTTT	CAWDRDYQPQHF
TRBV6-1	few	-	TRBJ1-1	TGTGCCAGCAGTGAAGGAGGGGGGCTGAACACTGAAGCTTTCTTT	CASSEGGGLNTEAFF
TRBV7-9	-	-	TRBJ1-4	TGTGCCAGCAGCCCGCAGGGGGAAAAACTGTTTTTT	CASSPQGEKLFF
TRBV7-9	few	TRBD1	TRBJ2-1	TGTGCCAGCAGCTTAGCGCTTCACCAGGGGGCTCTATACAATGAGCAGTTCTTC	CASSLALHQGALYNEQFF
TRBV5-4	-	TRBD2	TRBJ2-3	TGTGCCAGCGGTGTAGCGGGATTTACTGGTACGCAGTATTTT	CASGVAGFTGTQYF
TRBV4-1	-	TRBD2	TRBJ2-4	TGCGCCAGCAGCCAAGATGGGGGACTATTCAACAAAAACATTCAGTACTTC	CASSQDGGLFNKNIQYF
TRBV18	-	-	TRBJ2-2	TGTGCCAGCTCACCACGGACTACAAACACCGGGGAGCTGTTTTTT	CASSPRTTNTGELFF
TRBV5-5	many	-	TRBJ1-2	TGTGCCAGCAGCTTGGGGGACCTCTATGGCTACACCTTC	CASSLGDLYGYTF
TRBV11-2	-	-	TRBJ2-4	TGTGCCAGCAGCTTAGGGTCGAACATTCAGTACTTC	CASSLGSNIQYF
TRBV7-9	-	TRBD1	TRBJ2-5	TGTGCCAGCAGCCCCGGACAGGGAGAGGCAGAGACCCAGTACTTC	CASSPGQGEAETQYF
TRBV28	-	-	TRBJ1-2	TGTGCCAGCAGTCTCCCTCCGGGACGGCCAGTTTATGGCTACACCTTC	CASSLPPGRPVYGYTF
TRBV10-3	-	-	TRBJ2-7	TGTGCCATCGGAGGGATAGCGGTCTCAACCTACGAGCAGTACTTC	CAIGGIAVSTYEQYF
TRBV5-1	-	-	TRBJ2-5	TGCGCCAGCAGAGGCGAGACCCAGTACTTC	CASRGETQYF
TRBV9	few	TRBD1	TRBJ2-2	TGTGCCAGCAGCCGACAGGGGGCAATGACCGGGGAGCTGTTTTTT	CASSRQGAMTGELFF
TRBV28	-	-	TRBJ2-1	TGTGCCAGCAGTCTCAATTTGGATGAGCAGTTCTTC	CASSLNLDEQFF
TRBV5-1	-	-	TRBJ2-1	TGCGCCAGCAGCTCCTCGACTAGTTTTGATGAGCAGTTCTTC	CASSSSTSFDEQFF
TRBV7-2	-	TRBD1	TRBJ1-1	TGTGCCAGCAGCTTACAGGGGGCCTACACTGAAGCTTTCTTT	CASSLQGAYTEAFF
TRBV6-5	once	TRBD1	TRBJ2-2	TGTGCGACAGGGTCGAACACCGGGGAGCTGTTTTTT	CATGSNTGELFF
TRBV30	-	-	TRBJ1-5	TGTGCCTGGAGTGTGGGTTCAGTTCAGCCCCAGCATTTT	CAWSVGSVQPQHF
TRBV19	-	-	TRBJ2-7	TGTGCCAGTAGTCGTTCCGGGGCGGGCCACGAGCAGTACTTC	CASSRSGAGHEQYF
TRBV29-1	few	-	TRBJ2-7	TGCAGCGTTGAACTTGGGGTTGGCGGGCCCTACGAGCAGTACTTC	CSVELGVGGPYEQYF
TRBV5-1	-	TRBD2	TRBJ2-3	TGCGCCAGCAGCGGCCAGGGACTAGCTTCTGCAGATACGCAGTATTTT	CASSGQGLASADTQYF
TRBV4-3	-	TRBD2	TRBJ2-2	TGCGCCAGCAGCCCGGGACTAGCGGGGAACACCGGGGAGCTGTTTTTT	CASSPGLAGNTGELFF
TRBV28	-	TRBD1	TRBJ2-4	TGTGCCAGCAGTGTCGGGACAGGGGCGTCGAACATTCAGTACTTC	CASSVGTGASNIQYF
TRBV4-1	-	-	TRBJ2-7	TGCGCCAGCAGCCAAGGACGAGGGAGTCCCCACGAGCAGTACTTC	CASSQGRGSPHEQYF
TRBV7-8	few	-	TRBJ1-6	TGTGCCAGCAGCTTTGACTTCGGGGGAAAGAATTCACCCCTCCACTTT	CASSFDFGGKNSPLHF
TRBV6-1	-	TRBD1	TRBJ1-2	TGTGCCAGCAGTGAAAGGGGGCAGGCTGGCTACACCTTC	CASSERGQAGYTF
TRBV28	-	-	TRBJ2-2	TGTGCCAGCCAATACCCCGGACAAAACACCGGGGAGCTGTTTTTT	CASQYPGQNTGELFF
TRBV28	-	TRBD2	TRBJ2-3	TGTGCCAGCAGCATAGCGGGGACTAGCACAGATACGCAGTATTTT	CASSIAGTSTDTQYF